This is a list of T cell receptor beta chains from one sample in a study of T cell repertoires in cytomegalovirus infection. TCRdb recomputed calls from the reads with MiXCR, one row per CDR3 protein. The sample lists fewer than 550,000 distinct CDR3 sequences; roughly 30% were seen once. The source material was PBMCs. The receptors shown here come from a human donor in good health (CMV status not recorded). Some clones in this sample may be carry-over from other donors' samples. The CDR3 runs from the conserved cysteine through the conserved F or W. A D gene is named only where the DNA matches it firmly. Clone size appears in some rows only: once, few, many, or a class for an expanded clone.

D,J,V,size,DNA,CDR3
TRBD2,TRBJ2-1,TRBV7-2,.,TGTGCCAGCAGCCTAGGGCCCCCGGGGGGGCTGTCAGGTGAGCAGTTCTTC,CASSLGPPGGLSGEQFF
.,TRBJ2-2,TRBV20-1,.,TGCAGTGCTAGATCCCTTCTGAACACCGGGGAGCTGTTTTTT,CSARSLLNTGELFF
.,TRBJ2-1,TRBV7-6,many,TGTGCCAGCAGCCGGGGTTGGGGGGATGAGCAGTTCTTC,CASSRGWGDEQFF
TRBD1,TRBJ1-5,TRBV12-3/TRBV12-4,few,TGTGCCAGCAGTCCGACGGGGGCCACGACAGGGTCCCAGCCCCAGCATTTT,CASSPTGATTGSQPQHF
.,TRBJ1-4,TRBV7-2,.,TGTGCCAGCAGCTTAGAGGCAGGGGTATATGAAAAACTGTTTTTT,CASSLEAGVYEKLFF
.,TRBJ1-5,TRBV6-1,.,TGTGCCAGCAGTGAAGAACCCGTCCTCAGCAATCAGCCCCAGCATTTT,CASSEEPVLSNQPQHF
TRBD2,TRBJ2-7,TRBV7-2,.,TGTGCCAGCAGTATGGGACTAGCGAGCGAGCAGTACTTC,CASSMGLASEQYF
TRBD1,TRBJ1-1,TRBV29-1,few,TGCAGCTCCTCCGGGACAGGGAATCGGGCTGAAGCTTTCTTT,CSSSGTGNRAEAFF
.,TRBJ1-2,TRBV4-2,.,TGTGCCAGCAGCCAAGATCGGAGACGGACTACAGGGAACTATGGCTACACCTTC,CASSQDRRRTTGNYGYTF
.,TRBJ2-3,TRBV10-3,.,TGTGCCATCAGTGAGTTGGTAGGTCCAACTAGCACAGATACGCAGTATTTT,CAISELVGPTSTDTQYF
TRBD1,TRBJ2-4,TRBV20-1,.,TGCAGTGCCCAAACCGGGACAGGGAGGAACATTCAGTACTTC,CSAQTGTGRNIQYF
TRBD1,TRBJ2-7,TRBV12-3/TRBV12-4,.,TGTGCCAGCTCCGGGACAGGGGTTCACGAGCAGTACTTC,CASSGTGVHEQYF
.,TRBJ2-5,TRBV7-2,few,TGTGCCAGCAGAACGCCTCCTCAAGAGACCCAGTACTTC,CASRTPPQETQYF
.,TRBJ2-1,TRBV20-1,.,TGCAGTGCTCAAGAGAACAATGAGCAGTTCTTC,CSAQENNEQFF
.,TRBJ1-1,TRBV6-6,.,TGTGCCAGCTCCCCGGGGGCGCGGACTGAAGCTTTCTTT,CASSPGARTEAFF
TRBD1,TRBJ1-2,TRBV7-2,many,TGTGCCAGCAGCTTACAGGGGGCCATGGCGGATGGCTACACCTTC,CASSLQGAMADGYTF
.,TRBJ2-3,TRBV19,few,TGTGCCAGTAGTTCTCCCTGGACTAACACAGATACGCAGTATTTT,CASSSPWTNTDTQYF
.,TRBJ2-3,TRBV28,many,TGTGCCAGCAGTACCACTAGCACAGATACGCAGTATTTT,CASSTTSTDTQYF
TRBD2,TRBJ2-1,TRBV11-2,few,TGTGCCAGCAGCCCCGGGGGGGGGGAGGGTTTC,CASSPGGGEGF
.,TRBJ2-3,TRBV19,once,TGTGCCAGTAGTACGCCGTTGAGACCCTTTTTT,CASSTPLRPFF
.,TRBJ2-3,TRBV6-6,few,TGTGCCAGCAGTGAGACTACAGGGAGCACAGATACGCAGTATTTT,CASSETTGSTDTQYF
.,TRBJ1-6,TRBV18,few,TGTGCCAGCTCACCGGGCGGGAGCTCCTATAATTCACCCCTCCACTTT,CASSPGGSSYNSPLHF
.,TRBJ1-2,TRBV2,.,TGTGCCAGCAGTGTTAGGGAGAACTATGGCTACACCTTC,CASSVRENYGYTF
TRBD2,TRBJ2-3,TRBV7-2,many,TGTGCCAGCAGCCCGGGAGGGGTGGAAGGGCTAGCCCGATTTTATACGCAGTATTTT,CASSPGGVEGLARFYTQYF
.,TRBJ2-6,TRBV2,.,TGTGCCAGCAGTGAATTTACCGGCTCTGGGGCCAACGTCCTGACTTTC,CASSEFTGSGANVLTF
TRBD1,TRBJ1-4,TRBV7-8,many,TGTGCCAGCAGCATAGGGACAGCAACTAATGAAAAACTGTTTTTT,CASSIGTATNEKLFF
.,TRBJ2-1,TRBV18,.,TGTGCCAGCTCACCCGATCTAGTTAACCCCAGCTCCTACAATGAGCAGTTCTTC,CASSPDLVNPSSYNEQFF
.,TRBJ2-1,TRBV4-1,.,TGCGCCAGCAGCAAAGGACAGAATTCCAATGAGCAGTTCTTC,CASSKGQNSNEQFF
TRBD2,TRBJ2-6,TRBV20-1,few,TGCAGTGCTAGGGTACTAGCGGGGGGGTCTGGGGCCAACGTCCTGACTTTC,CSARVLAGGSGANVLTF
.,TRBJ1-1,TRBV28,.,TGTGCCAGCTCCATCGGACAGAGGGCAACTGAAGCTTTCTTT,CASSIGQRATEAFF
TRBD2,TRBJ2-3,TRBV6-1,.,TGTGCCAGCAGTACGCCGGGACTAGCGGGGGGGCGTGGAGATACGCAGTATTTT,CASSTPGLAGGRGDTQYF
TRBD1,TRBJ2-5,TRBV20-1,few,TGCAGTGCTGTAAGCCGGGACAGGGTAGCGCGCGGGACCCAGTACTTC,CSAVSRDRVARGTQYF
.,TRBJ1-5,TRBV4-2,.,TGTGCCAGCAGCCAAGACCCATTAGGTCCAGTAAATCAGCCCCAGCATTTT,CASSQDPLGPVNQPQHF
.,TRBJ2-7,TRBV6-5,.,TGTGCCAGCAGTTACTCGGGACCAACGAGGGAGCAGTACTTC,CASSYSGPTREQYF
.,TRBJ1-5,TRBV2,few,TGTGCCAGCAGTGAGGTGGGGGGGAATCAGCCCCAGCATTTT,CASSEVGGNQPQHF
TRBD1,TRBJ2-3,TRBV2,.,TGTGCCAGCACCGGCAGGCAGGGGGCAGATACGCAGTATTTT,CASTGRQGADTQYF
.,TRBJ2-2,TRBV11-2,many,TGTGCCAGCAGCCGCAGTGGTTCGAACACCGGGGAGCTGTTTTTT,CASSRSGSNTGELFF
.,TRBJ2-5,TRBV14,.,TGTGCCAGCAGCCAAGAACGAGGGGCCATAGACCAAGAGACCCAGTACTTC,CASSQERGAIDQETQYF
.,TRBJ2-7,TRBV27,.,TGTGCCAGCAGTTCCAACCGGGCCTCCTACGAGCAGTACTTC,CASSSNRASYEQYF
TRBD1,TRBJ1-5,TRBV28,.,TGTGCCAGCAGTGCCACTCAGGGGGGAGTATATAGCAATCAGCCCCAGCATTTT,CASSATQGGVYSNQPQHF
TRBD2,TRBJ2-1,TRBV6-2/TRBV6-3,.,TGTGCCAGCAGACCCGGACTAGCGGGGGGGCCTCAGGGTGAGCAGTTCTTC,CASRPGLAGGPQGEQFF
.,TRBJ1-2,TRBV7-2,few,TGTGCCAGCAGCTTAGTGTTTGCAGGGATTAACGGGGGCTACACCTTC,CASSLVFAGINGGYTF
.,TRBJ1-1,TRBV19,.,TGTGCCAGTAGTATAGAAGGAAACAGGAGGAACACTGAAGCTTTCTTT,CASSIEGNRRNTEAFF
.,TRBJ1-1,TRBV11-3,.,TGTGCCAGCAGCTCCAGACACGGGAAGGGTACTGAAGCTTTCTTT,CASSSRHGKGTEAFF
.,TRBJ1-2,TRBV5-6,few,TGTGCCAGCAGCTTGAAACAGGGAAAAAACTATGGCTACACCTTC,CASSLKQGKNYGYTF
TRBD1,TRBJ1-1,TRBV6-1,few,TGTGCCAGCAGGTCCGACAGGGCTACTGAAGCTTTCTTT,CASRSDRATEAFF
.,TRBJ1-1,TRBV29-1,few,TGCAGCGTACGGGTGAACACTGAAGCTTTCTTT,CSVRVNTEAFF
.,TRBJ2-1,TRBV5-6,few,TGTGCCAGCAGCTTGGAATCATCTTTGGCAGGGGAGTACAATGAGCAGTTCTTC,CASSLESSLAGEYNEQFF
TRBD2,TRBJ2-1,TRBV7-6,.,TGTGCCAGCGGATTGACTAGCGGGGTGGGATACAATGATCAGTTCTTC,CASGLTSGVGYNDQFF
.,TRBJ1-3,TRBV9,.,TGTGCCAGCAGCGCGGCAGGGGATTTCTCTGGAAACACCATATATTTT,CASSAAGDFSGNTIYF
TRBD2,TRBJ2-1,TRBV7-8,.,TGTGCCAGCAGCTTAGGTCGAGCGGGGGTGAACAATGAGCAGTTCTTC,CASSLGRAGVNNEQFF
.,TRBJ1-1,TRBV15,.,TGTGCCACCAGCAGAGATTCCCTCGGACAGAACACTGAAGCTTTCTTT,CATSRDSLGQNTEAFF
.,TRBJ1-1,TRBV28,few,TGTGCCAGCAGTGACACTGAAGCTTTCTTT,CASSDTEAFF
TRBD2,TRBJ2-3,TRBV20-1,.,TGCAGTGCTAGCGAGAGACCGGGACTAGCGGGGGGGCCGGATGATACGCAGTATTTT,CSASERPGLAGGPDDTQYF
.,TRBJ2-7,TRBV4-3,few,TGCGCCAGCAGCCAAGGGGGCAGTATTCGCCCCTACGAGCAGTACTTC,CASSQGGSIRPYEQYF
TRBD1,TRBJ1-4,TRBV29-1,.,TGCAGCGTTCCGCAGGGACAGGGCCTTGAAAAACTGTTTTTT,CSVPQGQGLEKLFF
.,TRBJ2-3,TRBV20-1,.,TGCAGTGCTAGAGGCTCCCCCCTGGACAACACAGATACGCAGTATTTT,CSARGSPLDNTDTQYF
.,TRBJ2-7,TRBV28,.,TGTGCCAGCAGTTTATCCGAGACCTACGAGCAGTACTTC,CASSLSETYEQYF